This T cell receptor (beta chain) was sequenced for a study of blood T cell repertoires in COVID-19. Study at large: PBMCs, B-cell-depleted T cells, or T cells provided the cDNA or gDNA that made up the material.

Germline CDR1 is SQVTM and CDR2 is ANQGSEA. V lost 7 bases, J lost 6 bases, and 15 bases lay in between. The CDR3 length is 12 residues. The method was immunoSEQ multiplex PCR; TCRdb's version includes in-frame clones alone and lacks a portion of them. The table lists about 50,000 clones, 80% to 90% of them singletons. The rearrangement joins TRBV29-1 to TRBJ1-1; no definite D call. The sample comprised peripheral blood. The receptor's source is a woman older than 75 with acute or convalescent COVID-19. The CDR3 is CSATPTNAEAFF. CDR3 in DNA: TGCAGCGCCACCCCGACAAATGCTGAAGCTTTCTTT. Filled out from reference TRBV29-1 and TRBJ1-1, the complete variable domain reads SAVISQKPSRDICQRGTSLTIQCQVDSQVTMMFWYRQQPGQSLTLIATANQGSEATYESGFVIDKFPISRPNLTFSTLTVSNMSPEDSSIYLCSATPTNAEAFFGQGTRLTVV.